The rows below give T cell receptor beta chains drawn from one sample of a study of cytomegalovirus exposure and HLA in healthy donors. Clones were read by immunoSEQ multiplex PCR, and TCRdb kept only the in-frame ones, dropping some. The sample has 200,000 to 250,000 clones, 90% to 95% seen once. Material for sequencing was PBMCs. Every receptor here comes from a woman younger than 30 in good health and CMV-seronegative. Each CDR3 is given with its conserved first and last residue.

TRBJ1-2 15 TRBV19 CASSMPGQGVEGYTF
TRBJ1-1 14 TRBV5-1 CASSLDTGDTEAFF
TRBJ2-3 17 TRBV4-1 CASSQDFNSGRLDTQYF
TRBJ2-7 13 TRBV27 CASSPGRGYEQYF
TRBJ1-6 13 TRBV6-1 CASREDRNSPLHF
TRBJ1-2 12 TRBV30 CAWSGEVGSYTF
TRBJ1-1 17 TRBV18 CASSRRGAESIVTEAFF
TRBJ1-2 13 TRBV11-2 CASSLVRGDGYTF
TRBJ1-5 14 TRBV6-1 CASSSSRVNQPQHF
TRBJ2-2 14 TRBV11-2 CASSNRANTGELFF
TRBJ2-7 14 TRBV5-1 CASSVGTASYEQYF
TRBJ2-5 16 TRBV5-4 CASSPMIAGVLETQYF
TRBJ2-5 12 TRBV30 CAWSGQGETQYF
TRBJ2-3 13 TRBV7-2 CASSLTREDTQYF
TRBJ2-1 16 TRBV9 CASSVVAGQGSSEQFF
TRBJ1-2 16 TRBV5-1 CASTTTGGQGMVGYTF
TRBJ2-3 14 TRBV11-2 CASSPGLGTDTQYF
TRBJ1-1 14 TRBV19 CATSFGRGIVEAFF
TRBJ1-5 15 TRBV28 CASNLPGAGDQPQHF
TRBJ2-1 14 TRBV27 CASSQGTTLNEQFF
TRBJ2-5 14 TRBV5-1 CASSFHRAQETQYF
TRBJ2-7 15 TRBV4-1 CASSQAFSGAYEQYF
TRBJ2-2 14 TRBV6-5 CASRETSNTGELFF
TRBJ2-5 15 TRBV4-1 CASSHLAGDGETQYF
TRBJ1-1 16 TRBV27 CASSFSPATGWTEAFF
TRBJ1-1 14 TRBV6-1 CASSPPRGNTEAFF
TRBJ1-1 14 TRBV6-5 CACHREGARTEAFF
TRBJ1-3 15 TRBV5-4 CASSKFAGTGNTIYF
TRBJ1-2 16 TRBV28 CASSLTVRGRLYGYTF
TRBJ2-7 15 TRBV7-3 CASSLTAGGFYEQYF
TRBJ2-7 15 TRBV28 CASRITGTGGFEQYF
TRBJ1-2 16 TRBV4-1 CASSQVVPSVGYGYTF
TRBJ2-1 19 TRBV7-9 CASSLVGLAGVVAYNEQFF
TRBJ2-7 13 TRBV6-6 CASSLGDRYVPYF
TRBJ1-2 16 TRBV4-1 CATKNLRISANYGYTF
TRBJ1-2 14 TRBV2 CASSDQAANYGYTF
TRBJ2-3 14 TRBV5-1 CASSLAGSPDTQYF
TRBJ2-2 16 TRBV2 CASTEGTSGVTGELFF
TRBJ2-7 14 TRBV7-9 CASSRQSSSYEQYF
TRBJ2-3 15 TRBV19 CASSTPGLAGDTQYF
TRBJ1-2 13 TRBV28 CASSLRRDYGYTF
TRBJ2-7 14 TRBV18 CASSPSGSREEQYF
TRBJ1-1 13 TRBV7-8 CASTPIANTEAFF
TRBJ2-7 16 TRBV28 CASSPPGRGGPYEQYF
TRBJ1-2 15 TRBV6-1 CASSEAGRGMYGYTF
TRBJ2-7 16 TRBV13 CASSLHRVGSSYEQYF
TRBJ2-1 16 TRBV28 CATCRGGGGSYNEQFF
TRBJ2-1 14 TRBV28 CASSWTSDYNEQFF
TRBJ2-1 15 TRBV27 CASRSRRVAYNEQFF
TRBJ2-1 16 TRBV5-1 CASSLGPREVYNEQFF